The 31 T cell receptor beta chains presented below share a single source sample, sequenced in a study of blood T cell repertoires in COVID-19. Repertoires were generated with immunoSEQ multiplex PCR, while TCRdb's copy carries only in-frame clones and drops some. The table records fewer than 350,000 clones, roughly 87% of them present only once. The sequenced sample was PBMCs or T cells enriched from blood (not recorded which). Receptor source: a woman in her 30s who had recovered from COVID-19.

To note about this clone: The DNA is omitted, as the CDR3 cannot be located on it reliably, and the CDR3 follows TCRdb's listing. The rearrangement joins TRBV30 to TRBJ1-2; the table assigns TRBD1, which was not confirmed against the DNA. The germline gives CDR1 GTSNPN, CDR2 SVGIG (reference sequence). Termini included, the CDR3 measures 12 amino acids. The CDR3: CAWRANWGSGTF.

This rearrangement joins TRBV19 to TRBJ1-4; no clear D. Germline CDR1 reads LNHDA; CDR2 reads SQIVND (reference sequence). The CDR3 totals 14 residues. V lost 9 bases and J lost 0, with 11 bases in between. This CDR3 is CASEKRATNEKLFF. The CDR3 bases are TGTGCCAGCGAGAAAAGAGCAACTAATGAAAAACTGTTTTTT.

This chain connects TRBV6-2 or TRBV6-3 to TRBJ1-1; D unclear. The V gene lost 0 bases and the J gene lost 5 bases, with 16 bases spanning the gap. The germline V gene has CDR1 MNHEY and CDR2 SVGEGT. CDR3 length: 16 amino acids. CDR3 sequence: CASSYSFGRAGTEAFF. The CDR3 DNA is TGTGCCAGCAGTTACTCGTTCGGGCGGGCGGGGACTGAAGCTTTCTTT.

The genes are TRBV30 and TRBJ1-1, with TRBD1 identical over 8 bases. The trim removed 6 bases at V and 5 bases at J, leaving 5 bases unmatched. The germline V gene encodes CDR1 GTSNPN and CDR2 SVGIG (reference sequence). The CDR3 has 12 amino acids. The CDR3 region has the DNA TGTGCCTGCCGGGACAGGAGGACTGAAGCTTTCTTT. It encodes CACRDRRTEAFF.

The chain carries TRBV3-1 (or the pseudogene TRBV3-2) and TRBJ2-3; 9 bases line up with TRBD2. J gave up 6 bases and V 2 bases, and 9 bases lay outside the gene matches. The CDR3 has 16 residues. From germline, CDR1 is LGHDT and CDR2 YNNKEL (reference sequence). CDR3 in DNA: TGTGCCAGCAGCCAACGCGGGGGGGCCTTGTCCGATACGCAGTATTTT. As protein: CASSQRGGALSDTQYF.

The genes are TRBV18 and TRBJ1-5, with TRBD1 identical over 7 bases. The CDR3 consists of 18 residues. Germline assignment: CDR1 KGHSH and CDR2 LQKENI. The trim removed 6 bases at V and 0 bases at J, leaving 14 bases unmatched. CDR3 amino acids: CASSLRDSRIYSNQPQHF. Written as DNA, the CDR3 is TGTGCCAGCTCCCTAAGGGACAGCAGGATTTATAGCAATCAGCCCCAGCATTTT.

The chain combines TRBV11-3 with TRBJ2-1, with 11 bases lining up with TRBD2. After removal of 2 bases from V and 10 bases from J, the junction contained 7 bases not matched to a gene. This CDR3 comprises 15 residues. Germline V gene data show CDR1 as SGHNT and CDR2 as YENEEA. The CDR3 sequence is CASSLIAGGQGEQFF. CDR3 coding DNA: TGTGCCAGCAGCTTAATAGCGGGGGGGCAGGGCGAGCAGTTCTTC.

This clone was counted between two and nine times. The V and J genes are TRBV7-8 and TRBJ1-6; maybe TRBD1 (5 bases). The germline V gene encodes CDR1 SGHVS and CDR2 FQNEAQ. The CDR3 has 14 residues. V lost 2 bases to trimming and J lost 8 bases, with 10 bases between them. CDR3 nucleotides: TGTGCCAGCAGCTTATTCAGGGTCGATTCACCCCTCCACTTT. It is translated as CASSLFRVDSPLHF.

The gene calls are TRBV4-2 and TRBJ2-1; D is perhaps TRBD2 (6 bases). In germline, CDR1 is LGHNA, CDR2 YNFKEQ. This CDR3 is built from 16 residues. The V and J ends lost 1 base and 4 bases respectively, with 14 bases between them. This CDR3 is CASSQGGLASYNEQFF. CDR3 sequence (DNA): TGTGCCAGCAGCCAAGGTGGGCTAGCGTCGTACAATGAGCAGTTCTTC.

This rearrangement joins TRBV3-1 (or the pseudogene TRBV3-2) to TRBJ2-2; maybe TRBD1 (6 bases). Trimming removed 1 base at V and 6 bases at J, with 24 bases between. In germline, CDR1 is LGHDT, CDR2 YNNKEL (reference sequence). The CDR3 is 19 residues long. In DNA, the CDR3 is TGTGCCAGCAGCCAAGTGGGCAAAAGGAACGGGACACTGGCCGGGGAGCTGTTTTTT. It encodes CASSQVGKRNGTLAGELFF.

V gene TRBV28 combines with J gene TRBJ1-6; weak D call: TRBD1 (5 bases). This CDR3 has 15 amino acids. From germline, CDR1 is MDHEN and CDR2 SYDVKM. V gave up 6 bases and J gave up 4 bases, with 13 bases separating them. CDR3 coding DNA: TGTGCCAGCAGGCCGCGGGGGACGTATAATTCACCCCTCCACTTT. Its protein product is CASRPRGTYNSPLHF. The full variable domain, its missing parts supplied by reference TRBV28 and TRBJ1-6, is DVKVTQSSRYLVKRTGEKVFLECVQDMDHENMFWYRQDPGLGLRLIYFSYDVKMKEKGDIPEGYSVSREKKERFSLILESASTNQTSMYLCASRPRGTYNSPLHFGNGTRLTVT.

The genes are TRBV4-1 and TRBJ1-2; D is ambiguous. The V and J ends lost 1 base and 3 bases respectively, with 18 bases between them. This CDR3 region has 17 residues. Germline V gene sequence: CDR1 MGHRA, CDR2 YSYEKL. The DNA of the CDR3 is TGCGCCAGCAGCCAAGTTACTAGGGCAGGTAACGACTATGGCTACACCTTC. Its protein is CASSQVTRAGNDYGYTF.

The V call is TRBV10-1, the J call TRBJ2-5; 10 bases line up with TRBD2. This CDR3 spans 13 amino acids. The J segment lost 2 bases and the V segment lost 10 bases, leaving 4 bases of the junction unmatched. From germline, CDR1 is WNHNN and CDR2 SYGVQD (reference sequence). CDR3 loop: CATRTSGQETQYF. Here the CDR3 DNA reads TGCGCCACCCGGACTAGCGGACAAGAGACCCAGTACTTC.

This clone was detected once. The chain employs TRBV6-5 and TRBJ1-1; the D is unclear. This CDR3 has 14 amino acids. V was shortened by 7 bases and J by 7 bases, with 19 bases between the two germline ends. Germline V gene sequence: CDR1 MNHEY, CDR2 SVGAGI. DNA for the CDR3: TGTGCCAGCAAAACGGGAGGAAGGATCCGTGAAGCTTTCTTT. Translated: CASKTGGRIREAFF.

CDR3 residues: CASSLLPRTGHEAFF. The CDR3 region has the DNA TGCGCCAGCAGCCTTCTCCCCCGGACAGGGCATGAAGCTTTCTTT. The genes are TRBV4-1 and TRBJ1-1; the match to TRBD1 covers 8 bases. The CDR3 consists of 15 residues. CDR1 and CDR2 from the germline V gene are MGHRA and YSYEKL. V was pared by 4 bases and J by 7 bases, with 11 bases of the junction left unmatched.

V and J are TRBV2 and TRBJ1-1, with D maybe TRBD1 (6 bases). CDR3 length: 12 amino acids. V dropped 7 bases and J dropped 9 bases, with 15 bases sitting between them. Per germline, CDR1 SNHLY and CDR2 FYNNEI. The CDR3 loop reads CASIPGWGQAFF. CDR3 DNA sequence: TGTGCCAGCATCCCTGGTTGGGGGCAAGCTTTCTTT.

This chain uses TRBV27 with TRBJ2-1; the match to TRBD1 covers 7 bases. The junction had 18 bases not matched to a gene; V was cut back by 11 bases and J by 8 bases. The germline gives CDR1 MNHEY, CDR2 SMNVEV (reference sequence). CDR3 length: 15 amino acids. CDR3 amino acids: CAARSRNRGLDEQFF. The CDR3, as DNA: TGTGCCGCCAGAAGCCGAAACAGGGGTCTCGATGAGCAGTTCTTC.

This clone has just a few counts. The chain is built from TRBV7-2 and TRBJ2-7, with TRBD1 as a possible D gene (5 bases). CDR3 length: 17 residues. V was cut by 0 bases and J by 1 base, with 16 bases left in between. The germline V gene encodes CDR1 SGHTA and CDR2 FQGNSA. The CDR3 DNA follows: TGTGCCAGCAGCTTAGCGCTTAGGGGTGGGCGGTCCTACGAGCAGTACTTC. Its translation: CASSLALRGGRSYEQYF.

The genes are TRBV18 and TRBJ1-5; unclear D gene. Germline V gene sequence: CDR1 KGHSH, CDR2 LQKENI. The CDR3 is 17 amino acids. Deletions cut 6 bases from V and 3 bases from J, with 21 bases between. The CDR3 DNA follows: TGTGCCAGCTCCCACCTCCATGCGGAGGTCCCCAATCAGCCCCAGCATTTT. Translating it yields CASSHLHAEVPNQPQHF.

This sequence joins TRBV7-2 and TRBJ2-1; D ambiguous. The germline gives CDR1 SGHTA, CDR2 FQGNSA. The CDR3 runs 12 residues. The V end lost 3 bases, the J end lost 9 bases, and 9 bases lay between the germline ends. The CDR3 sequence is CASSFKVSEQFF. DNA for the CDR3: TGTGCCAGCAGCTTTAAAGTCAGTGAGCAGTTCTTC.

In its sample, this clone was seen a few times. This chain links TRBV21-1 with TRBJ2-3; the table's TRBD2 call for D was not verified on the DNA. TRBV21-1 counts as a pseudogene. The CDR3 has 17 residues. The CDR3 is CATQRKADPIAADTQYF. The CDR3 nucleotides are TGTGCCACCCAAAGAAAGGCGGATCCGATAGCCGCAGATACGCAGTATTTT.

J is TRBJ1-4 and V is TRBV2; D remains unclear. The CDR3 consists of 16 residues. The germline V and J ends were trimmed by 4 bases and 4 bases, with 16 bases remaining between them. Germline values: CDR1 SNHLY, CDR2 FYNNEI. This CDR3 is CASSVQKAVGNEKLFF. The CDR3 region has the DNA TGTGCCAGCAGTGTACAAAAGGCGGTCGGTAATGAAAAACTGTTTTTT.

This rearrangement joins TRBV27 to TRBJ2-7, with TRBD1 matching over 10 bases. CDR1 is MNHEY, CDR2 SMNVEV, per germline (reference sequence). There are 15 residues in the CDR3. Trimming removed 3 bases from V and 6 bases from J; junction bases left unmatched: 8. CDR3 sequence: CASSLTPTGGGEQYF. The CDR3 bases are TGTGCCAGCAGTTTGACCCCGACAGGGGGCGGCGAGCAGTACTTC.

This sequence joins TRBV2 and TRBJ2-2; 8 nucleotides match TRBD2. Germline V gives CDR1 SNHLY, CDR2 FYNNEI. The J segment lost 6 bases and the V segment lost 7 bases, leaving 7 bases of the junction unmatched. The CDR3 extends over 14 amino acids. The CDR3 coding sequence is TGTGCCAGCAAGGGACTAGTCAGCTCCGGGGAGCTGTTTTTT. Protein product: CASKGLVSSGELFF.

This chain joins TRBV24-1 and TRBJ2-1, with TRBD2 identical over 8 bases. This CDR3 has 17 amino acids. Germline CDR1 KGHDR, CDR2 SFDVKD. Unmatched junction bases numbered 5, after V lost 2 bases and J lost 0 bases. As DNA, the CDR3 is TGTGCCACCAGTGATTCCTCGGGGGGGCTCTCCTACAATGAGCAGTTCTTC. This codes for CATSDSSGGLSYNEQFF.

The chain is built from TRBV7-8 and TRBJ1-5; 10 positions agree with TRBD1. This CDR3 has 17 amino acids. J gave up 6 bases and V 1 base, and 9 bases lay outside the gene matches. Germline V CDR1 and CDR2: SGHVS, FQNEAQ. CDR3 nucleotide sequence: TGTGCCAGCAGCTTAGGGGACAGGGGACCCCTCGGTCAGCCCCAGCATTTT. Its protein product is CASSLGDRGPLGQPQHF.

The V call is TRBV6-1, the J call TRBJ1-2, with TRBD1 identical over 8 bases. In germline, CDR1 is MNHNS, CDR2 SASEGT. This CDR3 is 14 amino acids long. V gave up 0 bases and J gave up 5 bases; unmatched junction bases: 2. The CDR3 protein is CASSEAGQAYGYTF. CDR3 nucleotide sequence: TGTGCCAGCAGTGAAGCGGGACAGGCTTATGGCTACACCTTC.

CDR3 loop: CASSYLNIVGTANEKLFF. The CDR3 nucleotides read TGTGCCAGCAGTTACCTGAACATAGTGGGGACAGCTAATGAAAAACTGTTTTTT. The V gene is TRBV6-2 or TRBV6-3, the J gene TRBJ1-4; the match to TRBD1 covers 7 bases. The CDR3 has 18 residues. V was clipped by 2 bases and J by 3 bases; unmatched bases: 12. From germline, CDR1 is MNHEY and CDR2 SVGEGT.

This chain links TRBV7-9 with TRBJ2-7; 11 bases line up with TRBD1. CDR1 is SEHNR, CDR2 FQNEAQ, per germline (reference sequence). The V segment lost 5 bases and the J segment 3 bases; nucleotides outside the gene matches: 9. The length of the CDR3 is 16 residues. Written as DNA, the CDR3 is TGTGCCAGCAGCCCAGGGACAGGGGGACGGTACTACGAGCAGTACTTC. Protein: CASSPGTGGRYYEQYF.

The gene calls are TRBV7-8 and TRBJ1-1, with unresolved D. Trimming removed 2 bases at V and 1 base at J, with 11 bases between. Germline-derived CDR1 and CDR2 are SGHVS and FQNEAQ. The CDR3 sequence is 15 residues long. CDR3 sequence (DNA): TGTGCCAGCAGCTTATCCGTTATCTGGAACACTGAAGCTTTCTTT. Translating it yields CASSLSVIWNTEAFF.

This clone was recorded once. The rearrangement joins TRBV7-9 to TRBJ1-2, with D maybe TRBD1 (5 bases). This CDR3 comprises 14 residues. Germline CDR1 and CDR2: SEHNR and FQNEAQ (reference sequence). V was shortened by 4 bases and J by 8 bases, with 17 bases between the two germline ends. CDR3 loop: CASSSGLIAIGYTF. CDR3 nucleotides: TGTGCCAGCAGCTCAGGGTTGATTGCTATCGGCTACACCTTC.